This T cell receptor (beta chain) was observed in a study of PD-L1 blockade in urothelial cancer. As regards this clone: Antigen: not known.

As for time point: peripheral blood 6 weeks after treatment start. Between 1 and 8 samples, pretreatment and on-treatment, were given by each patient. Germline V gene lookup returns CDR1 LNHNV and CDR2 YYDKDF (reference sequence). CDR3 size: 17 residues. Trimming at V came to 2 bases and at J to 2 bases, leaving 7 bases not matched to a gene. Study outcomes and limitations: Tumor-associated clones in the blood of durable-benefit patients grew more at 3 weeks. Pretreatment TCR clonality in blood, when below the median, was predictive of better survival.

The table came from immunoSEQ multiplex PCR; TCRdb's copy has only in-frame clones and leaves some out. Among 100,000 to 150,000 clones listed, roughly 82% were seen once. This sample comprised PBMCs, obtained around atezolizumab (anti-PD-L1) treatment. This TCR came from a man between 50 and 59 years old with urothelial cancer. The genes are TRBV15 and TRBJ2-4; 9 bases line up with TRBD1. The CDR3 DNA follows: TGTGCCACCAGCAGACTGGGGGGGACAGGGACCAAAAACATTCAGTACTTC. Translated, it gives CATSRLGGTGTKNIQYF. Supplemented by reference TRBV15 and TRBJ2-4, the full variable domain reads DAMVIQNPRYQVTQFGKPVTLSCSQTLNHNVMYWYQQKSSQAPKLLFHYYDKDFNNEADTPDNFQSRRPNTSFCFLDIRSPGLGDTAMYLCATSRLGGTGTKNIQYFGAGTRLSVL.